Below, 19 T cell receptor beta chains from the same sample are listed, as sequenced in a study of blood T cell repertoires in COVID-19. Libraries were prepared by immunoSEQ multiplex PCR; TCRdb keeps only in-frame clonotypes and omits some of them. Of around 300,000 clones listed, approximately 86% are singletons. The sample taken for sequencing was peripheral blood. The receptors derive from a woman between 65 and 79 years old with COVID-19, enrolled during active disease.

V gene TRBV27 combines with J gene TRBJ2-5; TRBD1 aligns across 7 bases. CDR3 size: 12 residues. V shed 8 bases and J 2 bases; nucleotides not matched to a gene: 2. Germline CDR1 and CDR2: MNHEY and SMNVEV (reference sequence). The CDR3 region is CASWDSQETQYF. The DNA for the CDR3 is TGTGCCAGCTGGGACAGTCAAGAGACCCAGTACTTC.

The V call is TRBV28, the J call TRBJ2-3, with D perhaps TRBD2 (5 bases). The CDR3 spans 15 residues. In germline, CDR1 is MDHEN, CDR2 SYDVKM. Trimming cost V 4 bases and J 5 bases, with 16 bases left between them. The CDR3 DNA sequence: TGTGCCAGCAGTTCCCCGAGCGGTGGTGGAGATACGCAGTATTTT. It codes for CASSSPSGGGDTQYF.

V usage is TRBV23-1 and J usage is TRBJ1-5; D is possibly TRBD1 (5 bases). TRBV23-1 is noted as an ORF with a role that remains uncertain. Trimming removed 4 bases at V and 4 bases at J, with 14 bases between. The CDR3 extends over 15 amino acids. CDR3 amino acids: CASSLQRQLNQPQHF. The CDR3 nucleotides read TGCGCCAGCAGTCTCCAACGACAGCTAAATCAGCCCCAGCATTTT.

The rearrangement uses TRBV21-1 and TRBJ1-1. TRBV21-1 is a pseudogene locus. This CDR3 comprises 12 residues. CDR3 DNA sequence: TGTGCCAGCAGCAAAGATTCACCTAAAGCTTTCTTT. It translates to CASSKDSPKAFF.

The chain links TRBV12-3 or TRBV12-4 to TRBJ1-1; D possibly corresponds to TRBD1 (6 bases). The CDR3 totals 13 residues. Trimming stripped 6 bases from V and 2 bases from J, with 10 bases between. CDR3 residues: CASRTRGNTEAFF. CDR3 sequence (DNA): TGTGCCAGCAGAACCAGGGGTAACACTGAAGCTTTCTTT.

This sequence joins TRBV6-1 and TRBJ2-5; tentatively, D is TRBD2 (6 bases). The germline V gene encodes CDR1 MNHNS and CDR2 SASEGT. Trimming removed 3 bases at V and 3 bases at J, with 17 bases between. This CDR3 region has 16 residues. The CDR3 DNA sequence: TGTGCCAGCAGTGATTTCTGGCGGGGACCAGAAGAGACCCAGTACTTC. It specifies CASSDFWRGPEETQYF.

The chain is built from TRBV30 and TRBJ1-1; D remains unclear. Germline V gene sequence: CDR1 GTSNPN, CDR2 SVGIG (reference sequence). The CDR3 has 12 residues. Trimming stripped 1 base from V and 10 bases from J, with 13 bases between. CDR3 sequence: CAWSGPRLAAFF. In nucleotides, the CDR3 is TGTGCCTGGAGTGGACCTAGATTGGCAGCTTTCTTT. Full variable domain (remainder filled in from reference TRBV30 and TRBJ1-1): SQTIHQWPATLVQPVGSPLSLECTVEGTSNPNLYWYRQAAGRGLQLLFYSVGIGQISSEVPQNLSASRPQDRQFILSSKKLLLSDSGFYLCAWSGPRLAAFFGQGTRLTVV.

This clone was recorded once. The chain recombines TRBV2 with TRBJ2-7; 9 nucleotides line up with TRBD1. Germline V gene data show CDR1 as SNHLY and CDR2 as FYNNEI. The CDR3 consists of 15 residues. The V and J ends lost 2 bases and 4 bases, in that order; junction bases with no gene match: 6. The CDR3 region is CASSETGQGRYEQYF. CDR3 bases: TGTGCCAGCAGTGAAACCGGACAGGGGAGGTACGAGCAGTACTTC.

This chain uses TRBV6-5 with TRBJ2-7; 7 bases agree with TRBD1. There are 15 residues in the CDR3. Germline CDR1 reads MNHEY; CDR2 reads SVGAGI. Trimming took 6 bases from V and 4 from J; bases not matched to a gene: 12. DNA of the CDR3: TGTGCCAGCAGAAGTAGACAGGGATACATTTACGAGCAGTACTTC. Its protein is CASRSRQGYIYEQYF.

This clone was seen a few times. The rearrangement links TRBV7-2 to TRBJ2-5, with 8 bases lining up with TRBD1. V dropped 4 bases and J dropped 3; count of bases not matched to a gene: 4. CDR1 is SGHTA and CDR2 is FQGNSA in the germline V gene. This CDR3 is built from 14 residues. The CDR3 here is CASSSGTGKETQYF. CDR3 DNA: TGTGCCAGCAGCTCGGGGACAGGAAAAGAGACCCAGTACTTC.

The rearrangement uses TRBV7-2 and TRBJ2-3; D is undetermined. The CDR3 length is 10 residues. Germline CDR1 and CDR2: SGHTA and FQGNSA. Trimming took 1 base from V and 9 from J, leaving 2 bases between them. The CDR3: CASSLVTQYF. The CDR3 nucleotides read TGTGCCAGCAGCTTAGTAACGCAGTATTTT.

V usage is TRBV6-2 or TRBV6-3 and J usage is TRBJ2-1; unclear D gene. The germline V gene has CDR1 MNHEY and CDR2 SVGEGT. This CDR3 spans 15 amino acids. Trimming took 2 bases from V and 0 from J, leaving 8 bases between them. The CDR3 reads CASSYAVSSYNEQFF. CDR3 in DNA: TGTGCCAGCAGTTACGCTGTGAGCTCCTACAATGAGCAGTTCTTC.

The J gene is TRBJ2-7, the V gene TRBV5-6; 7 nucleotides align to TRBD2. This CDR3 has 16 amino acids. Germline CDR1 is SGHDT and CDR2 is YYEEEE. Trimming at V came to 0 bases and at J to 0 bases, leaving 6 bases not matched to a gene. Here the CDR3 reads CASSLGPGGSSYEQYF. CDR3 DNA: TGTGCCAGCAGCTTGGGCCCCGGGGGGTCCTCCTACGAGCAGTACTTC.

The DNA of the CDR3 is TGTGCCAGTACCGAAGGGGGAAACTATGGCTACACCTTC. Translating it yields CASTEGGNYGYTF. The chain couples TRBV19 to TRBJ1-2; tentatively, D is TRBD1 (6 bases). The germline V gene has CDR1 LNHDA and CDR2 SQIVND (reference sequence). This CDR3 has 13 amino acids. The V end was cut by 7 bases, the J end by 2 bases, with 11 bases between.

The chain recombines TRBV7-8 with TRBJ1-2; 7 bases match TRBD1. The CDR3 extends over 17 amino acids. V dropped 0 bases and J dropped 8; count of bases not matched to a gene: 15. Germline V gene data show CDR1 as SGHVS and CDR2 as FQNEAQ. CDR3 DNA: TGTGCCAGCAGCTTAGCCACAGCTCCGGCCCGACAGGGCGGCTACACCTTC. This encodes CASSLATAPARQGGYTF.

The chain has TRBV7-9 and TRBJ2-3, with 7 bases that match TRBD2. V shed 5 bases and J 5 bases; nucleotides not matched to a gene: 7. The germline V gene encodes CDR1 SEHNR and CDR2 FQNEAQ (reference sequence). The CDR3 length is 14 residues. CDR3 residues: CASSPGLGVDTQYF. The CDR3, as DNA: TGTGCCAGCAGCCCCGGACTAGGGGTAGATACGCAGTATTTT.

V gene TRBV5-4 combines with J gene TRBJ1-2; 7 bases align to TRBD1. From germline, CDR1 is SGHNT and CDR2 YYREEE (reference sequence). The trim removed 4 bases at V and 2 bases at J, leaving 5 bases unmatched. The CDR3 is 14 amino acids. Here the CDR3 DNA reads TGTGCCAGCAGCCCCGGACAGGCAAACTATGGCTACACCTTC. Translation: CASSPGQANYGYTF.

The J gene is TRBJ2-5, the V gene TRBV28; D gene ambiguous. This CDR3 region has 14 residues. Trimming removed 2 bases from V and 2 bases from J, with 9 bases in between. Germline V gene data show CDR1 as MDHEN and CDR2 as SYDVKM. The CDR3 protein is CASSLITVQETQYF. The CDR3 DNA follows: TGTGCCAGCAGTTTAATAACAGTACAAGAGACCCAGTACTTC.

In DNA form, the CDR3 reads TGTGCCAGCAAACGCCACTCGACAGGGGGCAAAAACATTCAGTACTTC. Amino acids: CASKRHSTGGKNIQYF. This chain connects TRBV28 to TRBJ2-4; TRBD1 agrees at 9 bases. From germline, CDR1 is MDHEN and CDR2 SYDVKM. V was clipped by 7 bases and J by 3 bases; unmatched bases: 10. This CDR3 has 16 residues.